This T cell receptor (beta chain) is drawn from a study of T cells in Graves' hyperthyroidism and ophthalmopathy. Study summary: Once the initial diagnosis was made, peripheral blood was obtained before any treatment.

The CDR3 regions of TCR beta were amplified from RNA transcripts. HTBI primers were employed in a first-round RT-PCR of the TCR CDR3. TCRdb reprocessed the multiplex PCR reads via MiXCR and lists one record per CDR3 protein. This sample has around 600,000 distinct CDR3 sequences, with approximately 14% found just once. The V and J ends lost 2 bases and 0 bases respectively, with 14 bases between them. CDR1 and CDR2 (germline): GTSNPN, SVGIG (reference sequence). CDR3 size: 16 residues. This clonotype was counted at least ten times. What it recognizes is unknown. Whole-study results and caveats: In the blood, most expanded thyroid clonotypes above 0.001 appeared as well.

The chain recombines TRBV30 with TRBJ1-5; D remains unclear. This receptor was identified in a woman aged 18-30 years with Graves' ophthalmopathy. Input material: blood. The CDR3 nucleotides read TGTGCCTGGAGTACTCCAGGACTTCATAGCAATCAGCCCCAGCATTTT. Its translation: CAWSTPGLHSNQPQHF.